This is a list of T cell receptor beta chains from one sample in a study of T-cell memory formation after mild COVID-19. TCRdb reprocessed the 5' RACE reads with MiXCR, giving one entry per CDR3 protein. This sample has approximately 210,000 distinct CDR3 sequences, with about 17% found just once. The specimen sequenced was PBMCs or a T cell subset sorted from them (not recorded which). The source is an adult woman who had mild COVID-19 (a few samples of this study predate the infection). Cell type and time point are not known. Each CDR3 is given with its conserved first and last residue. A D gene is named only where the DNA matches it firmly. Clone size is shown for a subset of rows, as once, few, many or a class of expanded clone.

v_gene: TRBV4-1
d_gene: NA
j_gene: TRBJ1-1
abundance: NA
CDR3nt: TGCGCCAGCAGTTCCGACAGCATGAACACTGAAGCTTTCTTT
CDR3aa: CASSSDSMNTEAFF

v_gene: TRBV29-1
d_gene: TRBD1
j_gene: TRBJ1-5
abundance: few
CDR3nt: TGCAGCGTAGCAGGACAGGGAGGACCCCAGCATTTT
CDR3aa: CSVAGQGGPQHF

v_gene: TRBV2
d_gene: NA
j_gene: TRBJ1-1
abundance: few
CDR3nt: TGTGCCAGCAGTGAGTTGCAGGGAAGAGCAACTGAAGCTTTCTTT
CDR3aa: CASSELQGRATEAFF

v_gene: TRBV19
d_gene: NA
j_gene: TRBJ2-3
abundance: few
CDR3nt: TGTGCCAGTAGTGCCACAGGGATAGATACGCAGTATTTT
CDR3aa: CASSATGIDTQYF

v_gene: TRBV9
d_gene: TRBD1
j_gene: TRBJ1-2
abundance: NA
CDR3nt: TGTGCCAGCAGCTCTTGGACAGGCGACTATGGCTACACCTTC
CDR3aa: CASSSWTGDYGYTF

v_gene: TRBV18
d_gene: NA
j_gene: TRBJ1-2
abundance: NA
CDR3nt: TGTGCCAGCTCACCCCTTAAGGCAGATAACTATGGCTACACCTTC
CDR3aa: CASSPLKADNYGYTF

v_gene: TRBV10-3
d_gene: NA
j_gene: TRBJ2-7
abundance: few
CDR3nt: TGTGCCATCAGTGTTGACTACGAGCAGTACTTC
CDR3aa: CAISVDYEQYF

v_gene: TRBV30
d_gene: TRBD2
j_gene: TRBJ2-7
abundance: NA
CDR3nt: TGTGCCTGGAGTGAACTAGCGGGGGGGAGACCCCTCGAGCAGTACTTC
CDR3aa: CAWSELAGGRPLEQYF

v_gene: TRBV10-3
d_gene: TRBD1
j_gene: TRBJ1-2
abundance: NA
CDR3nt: TGTGCCATCAGTGAGGGCAACAGGGGGAGCTATGGCTACACCTTC
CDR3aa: CAISEGNRGSYGYTF

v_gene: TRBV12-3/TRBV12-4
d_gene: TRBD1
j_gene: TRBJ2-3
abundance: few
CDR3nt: TGTGCCAGCAGTTTAGCGCGGTCAGGGGGCTTCACAGATACGCAGTATTTT
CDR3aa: CASSLARSGGFTDTQYF

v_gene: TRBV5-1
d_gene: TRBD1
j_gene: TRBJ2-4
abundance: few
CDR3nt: TGCGCCAGCAGCCAATGGACAGGACCCAAAAACATTCAGTACTTC
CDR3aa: CASSQWTGPKNIQYF

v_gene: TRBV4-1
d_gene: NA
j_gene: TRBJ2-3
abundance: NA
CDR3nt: TGCGCCAGCAGCCAAGAGCGCGCGCGCTCCGGTGTCACAGATACGCAGTATTTT
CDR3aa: CASSQERARSGVTDTQYF

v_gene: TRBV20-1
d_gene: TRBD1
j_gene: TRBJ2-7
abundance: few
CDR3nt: TGCAGTGCTAGAGATGGGCAGGGGGCATCCTACGAGCAGTACTTC
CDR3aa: CSARDGQGASYEQYF

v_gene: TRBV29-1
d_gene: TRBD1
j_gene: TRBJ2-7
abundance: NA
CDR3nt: TGCAGCGTGCAGGACAGGTCGAACTACGAGCAGTACTTC
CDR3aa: CSVQDRSNYEQYF

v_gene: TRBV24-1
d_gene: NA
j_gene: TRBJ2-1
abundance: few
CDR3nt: TGTGCCACCAGTTCCGTCGGGGTGGTACACAATGAGCAGTTCTTC
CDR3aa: CATSSVGVVHNEQFF

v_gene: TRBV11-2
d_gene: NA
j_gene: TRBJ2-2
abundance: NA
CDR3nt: TGTGCCAGCAGCTTAGTGCGGGCTAACACCGGGGAGCTGTTTTTT
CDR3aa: CASSLVRANTGELFF

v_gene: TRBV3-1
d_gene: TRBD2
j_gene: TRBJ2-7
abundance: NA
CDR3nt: TGTGCCAGCAGCCAAGATGGGAGGGGCACTAGCGGGAGGACCACCTACGAGCAGTACTTC
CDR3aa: CASSQDGRGTSGRTTYEQYF

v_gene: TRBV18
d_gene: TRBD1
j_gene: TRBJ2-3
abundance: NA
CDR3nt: TGTGCCAGCTCACCTTACCAGGGGGCGGCAGATACGCAGTATTTT
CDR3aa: CASSPYQGAADTQYF

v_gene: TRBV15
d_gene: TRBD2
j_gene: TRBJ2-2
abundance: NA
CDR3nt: TGTGCCACCAGCCCCAGAGGACTAGCGGGGGCCGCGAACACCGGGGAGCTGTTTTTT
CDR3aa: CATSPRGLAGAANTGELFF

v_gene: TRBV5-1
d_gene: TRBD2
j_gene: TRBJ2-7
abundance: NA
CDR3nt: TGCGCCAGCAGCTCCGGGGGGGCCTACGAGCAGTACTTC
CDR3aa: CASSSGGAYEQYF

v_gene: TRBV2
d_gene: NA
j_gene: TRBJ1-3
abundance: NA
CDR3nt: TGTGCCAGCAATCGCATCTCTGGAAACACCATATATTTT
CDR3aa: CASNRISGNTIYF

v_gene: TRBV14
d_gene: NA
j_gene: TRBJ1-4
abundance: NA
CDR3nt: TGTGCCAGCAGCCTAGGGGTACCTAGTGAAAAACTGTTTTTT
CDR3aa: CASSLGVPSEKLFF

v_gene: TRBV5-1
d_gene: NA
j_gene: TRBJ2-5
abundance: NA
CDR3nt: TGCGCCAGCAGCTTGCGACAGAACCAAGAGACCCAGTACTTC
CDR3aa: CASSLRQNQETQYF

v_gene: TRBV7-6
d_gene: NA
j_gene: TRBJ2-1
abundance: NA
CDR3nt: TGTGCCAGCAGCTTAGAGGTTGTTGTAGGGGGGGCATACAATGAGCAGTTCTTC
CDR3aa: CASSLEVVVGGAYNEQFF

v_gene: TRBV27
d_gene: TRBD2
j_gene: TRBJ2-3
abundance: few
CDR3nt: TGTGCCAGCAGTTCGCGTCTAGCGGGAGGTTCTACCACAGATACGCAGTATTTT
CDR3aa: CASSSRLAGGSTTDTQYF

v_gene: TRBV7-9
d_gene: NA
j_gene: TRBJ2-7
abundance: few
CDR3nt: TGTGCCAGCAGTACCAGCGGGACAACTTCCTACGAGCAGTACTTC
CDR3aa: CASSTSGTTSYEQYF

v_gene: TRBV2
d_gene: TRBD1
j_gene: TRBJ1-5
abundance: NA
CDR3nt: TGTGCCAGCAGTTTACAGGGGTTCCAGCCCCAGCATTTT
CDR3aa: CASSLQGFQPQHF

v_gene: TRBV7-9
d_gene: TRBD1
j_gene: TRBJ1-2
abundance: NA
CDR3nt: TGTGCCAGCAGCCTGGGAGGGGGCCCTAACTATGGCTACACCTTC
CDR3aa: CASSLGGGPNYGYTF

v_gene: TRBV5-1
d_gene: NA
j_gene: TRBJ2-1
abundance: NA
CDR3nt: TGCGCCAGCAGCTCCGGTGGACCCGAGCAGTTCTTC
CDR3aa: CASSSGGPEQFF

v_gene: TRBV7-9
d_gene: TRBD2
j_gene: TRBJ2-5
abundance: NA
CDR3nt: TGTGCCAGCAGCCGAGGACGGGGGGGAGAGACCCAGTACTTC
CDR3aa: CASSRGRGGETQYF

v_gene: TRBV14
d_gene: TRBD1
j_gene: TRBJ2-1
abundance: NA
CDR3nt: TGTGCCAGCAGCCAGGGACAGGGCAGTATCCGACGGGGCAATGAGCAGTTCTTC
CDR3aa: CASSQGQGSIRRGNEQFF

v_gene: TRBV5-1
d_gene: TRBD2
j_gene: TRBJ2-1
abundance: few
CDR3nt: TGCGCCAGCAGCTTGGTGGGAGGGCACAATGAGCAGTTCTTC
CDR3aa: CASSLVGGHNEQFF

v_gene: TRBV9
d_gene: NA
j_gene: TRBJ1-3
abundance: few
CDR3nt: TGTGCCAGCAGCGGCGGGACCAGCTCTGGAAACACCATATATTTT
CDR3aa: CASSGGTSSGNTIYF

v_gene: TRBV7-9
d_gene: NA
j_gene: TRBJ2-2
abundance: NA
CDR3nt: TGTGCCAGCAGCTTTTCACCCCGGGACCCCTCTAGGCCCGGGGAGCTGTTTTTT
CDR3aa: CASSFSPRDPSRPGELFF

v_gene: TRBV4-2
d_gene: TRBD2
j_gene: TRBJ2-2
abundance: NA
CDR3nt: TGTGCCAGCAGCCGTGCGGGGGAGCTCACCGGGGAGCTGTTTTTT
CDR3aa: CASSRAGELTGELFF

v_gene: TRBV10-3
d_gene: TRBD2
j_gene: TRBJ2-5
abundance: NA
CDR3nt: TGTGCCATCAGTCGCGCCGGGGGGCAAGAGACCCAGTACTTC
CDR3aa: CAISRAGGQETQYF

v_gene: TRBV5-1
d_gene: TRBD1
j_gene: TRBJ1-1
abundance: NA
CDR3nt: TGCGCCAGCAGCTTGGGCCCAGGGGGAGAGGGGAACACTGAAGCTTTCTTT
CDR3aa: CASSLGPGGEGNTEAFF

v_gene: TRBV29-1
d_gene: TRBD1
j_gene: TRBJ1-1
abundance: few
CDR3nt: TGCAGCGTTGGACAGGGGGGATCTAACACTGAAGCTTTCTTT
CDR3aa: CSVGQGGSNTEAFF

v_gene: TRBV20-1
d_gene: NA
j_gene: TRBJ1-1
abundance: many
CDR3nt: TGCAGTGCTACACAGGGAGTTGAAGCTTTCTTT
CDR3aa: CSATQGVEAFF

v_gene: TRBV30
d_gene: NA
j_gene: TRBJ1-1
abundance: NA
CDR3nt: TGTGCCCAGAGTCCCCTTCCGAACACTGAAGCTTTCTTT
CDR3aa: CAQSPLPNTEAFF

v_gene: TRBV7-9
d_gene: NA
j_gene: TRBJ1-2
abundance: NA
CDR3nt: TGTGCCAGCAGCTCAAGGGGGACGGACAACTATGGCTACACCTTC
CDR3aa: CASSSRGTDNYGYTF

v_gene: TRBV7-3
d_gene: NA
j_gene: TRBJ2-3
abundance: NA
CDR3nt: TGTGCCAGCAGCTCGGGACTGGTTACAGATACGCAGTATTTT
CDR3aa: CASSSGLVTDTQYF